These T cell receptor beta chains were read from a single sample in a study of CD8 T cells in ankylosing spondylitis. TCRdb analysed the 5' RACE reads with MiXCR anew, one entry per CDR3 protein. The sample holds 250,000 or so distinct CDR3 sequences, more than 20% seen once. The sample comprised blood, either unsorted or a sorted T cell fraction (not recorded which). The receptor source for this set is a male donor with ankylosing spondylitis or in good health (not recorded which). Both conserved end residues are part of each CDR3. A D gene is named only where the DNA matches it firmly. Clone size is not always given. Where it is, it says once, few, many or a class for expanded clones.

d_gene: NA; v_gene: TRBV20-1; j_gene: TRBJ2-7; abundance: few; CDR3nt: TGCAGTGCCCCCGTTTCGGGGGCGCTTAGCGAGCAGTACTTC; CDR3aa: CSAPVSGALSEQYF
d_gene: TRBD1; v_gene: TRBV12-3/TRBV12-4; j_gene: TRBJ1-4; abundance: many; CDR3nt: TGTGCCAGCAGCCAGACAGGGCCGGGTGAAAAACTGTTTTTT; CDR3aa: CASSQTGPGEKLFF
d_gene: NA; v_gene: TRBV20-1; j_gene: TRBJ2-5; abundance: NA; CDR3nt: TGCAGTGCTAGAGATGAGGCTAGCGTCGAGACCCAGTACTTC; CDR3aa: CSARDEASVETQYF
d_gene: TRBD2; v_gene: TRBV5-4; j_gene: TRBJ2-1; abundance: many; CDR3nt: TGTGCCAGCACCCCAGGCGGGGGATACAATGAGCAGTTCTTC; CDR3aa: CASTPGGGYNEQFF
d_gene: NA; v_gene: TRBV29-1; j_gene: TRBJ1-4; abundance: medium-sized; CDR3nt: TGCAGCGTTAAGGACCGAGGGGAAAAACTGTTTTTT; CDR3aa: CSVKDRGEKLFF
d_gene: TRBD1; v_gene: TRBV20-1; j_gene: TRBJ2-3; abundance: NA; CDR3nt: TGCAGTGCTAGGGGGACTGGGACAGGAACCTTCGGAGATACGCAGTATTTT; CDR3aa: CSARGTGTGTFGDTQYF
d_gene: NA; v_gene: TRBV29-1; j_gene: TRBJ1-4; abundance: NA; CDR3nt: TGCAGCGTTGGAACTAATGAAAAACTGTTTTTT; CDR3aa: CSVGTNEKLFF
d_gene: TRBD2; v_gene: TRBV5-5; j_gene: TRBJ2-5; abundance: many; CDR3nt: TGTGCCAGCAGCTTGGCGAGGCTAGCGGGCCAAGAGACCCAGTACTTC; CDR3aa: CASSLARLAGQETQYF
d_gene: NA; v_gene: TRBV15; j_gene: TRBJ1-1; abundance: few; CDR3nt: TGTGCCACCAGCAGAGATGGAACTGAAGCTTTCTTT; CDR3aa: CATSRDGTEAFF
d_gene: TRBD2; v_gene: TRBV12-3/TRBV12-4; j_gene: TRBJ2-5; abundance: NA; CDR3nt: TGTGCCAGCAGTTCGACTAGCGGGGGGGCGTTCGGGGAGACCCAGTACTTC; CDR3aa: CASSSTSGGAFGETQYF
d_gene: NA; v_gene: TRBV19; j_gene: TRBJ1-5; abundance: few; CDR3nt: TGTGCCAGTAGTCCTTCCGCAAGTCAGCCCCAGCATTTT; CDR3aa: CASSPSASQPQHF
d_gene: NA; v_gene: TRBV6-1; j_gene: TRBJ2-1; abundance: few; CDR3nt: TGTGCCAGCAGTGGATGGTTTAGGGGGGAGCAGTTCTTC; CDR3aa: CASSGWFRGEQFF
d_gene: NA; v_gene: TRBV6-5; j_gene: TRBJ1-3; abundance: few; CDR3nt: TGTGCCAGCAGTTACGGTCCCCTAGGCAATCGAAACACCATATATTTT; CDR3aa: CASSYGPLGNRNTIYF
d_gene: TRBD1; v_gene: TRBV20-1; j_gene: TRBJ2-7; abundance: NA; CDR3nt: TGCAGTGCTTTCGTACCGGGACAGCTAGCCTACGAGCAGTACTTC; CDR3aa: CSAFVPGQLAYEQYF
d_gene: TRBD2; v_gene: TRBV20-1; j_gene: TRBJ2-4; abundance: many; CDR3nt: TGCAGTGTAATCCGTCGGGGGGACCTAGCCAAAAACATTCAGTACTTC; CDR3aa: CSVIRRGDLAKNIQYF
d_gene: TRBD2; v_gene: TRBV20-1; j_gene: TRBJ2-1; abundance: NA; CDR3nt: TGCAGTGCTATAGCGGGGACCCACAATGAGCAGTTCTTC; CDR3aa: CSAIAGTHNEQFF
d_gene: NA; v_gene: TRBV24-1; j_gene: TRBJ2-7; abundance: few; CDR3nt: TGTGCCACCAGTGCGAGGGCCGGGAACGAGCAGTACTTC; CDR3aa: CATSARAGNEQYF
d_gene: NA; v_gene: TRBV12-3/TRBV12-4; j_gene: TRBJ1-2; abundance: many; CDR3nt: TGTGCCAGCAGTTCCGCAGGGTCTAGTCACTATGGCTACACCTTC; CDR3aa: CASSSAGSSHYGYTF
d_gene: NA; v_gene: TRBV6-2/TRBV6-3; j_gene: TRBJ2-7; abundance: many; CDR3nt: TGTGCCAGCAGTTACTGGGGCGCCTACGAGCAGTACTTC; CDR3aa: CASSYWGAYEQYF
d_gene: TRBD2; v_gene: TRBV9; j_gene: TRBJ2-3; abundance: NA; CDR3nt: TGTGCCAGCAGCCCTCAAGCGGGGGGGGAGTATACGCAGTATTTT; CDR3aa: CASSPQAGGEYTQYF
d_gene: TRBD1; v_gene: TRBV20-1; j_gene: TRBJ1-2; abundance: few; CDR3nt: TGCAGTGCTACTTCACAGGGGGCTCAAAACTATGGCTACACCTTC; CDR3aa: CSATSQGAQNYGYTF
d_gene: NA; v_gene: TRBV6-5; j_gene: TRBJ1-6; abundance: many; CDR3nt: TGTGCCAGCAGTTGGGAGCGGGGACGGTGGAATGGAGTTGGTTCACCCCTCCACTTT; CDR3aa: CASSWERGRWNGVGSPLHF
d_gene: NA; v_gene: TRBV7-2; j_gene: TRBJ2-5; abundance: few; CDR3nt: TGTGCCAGCAGCTTAGGCGGGCTTTGGGGGGAGACCCAGTACTTC; CDR3aa: CASSLGGLWGETQYF
d_gene: TRBD1; v_gene: TRBV25-1; j_gene: TRBJ2-3; abundance: NA; CDR3nt: TGTGCCAGCTGCTTTACAGGGGGAGATACGCAGTATTTT; CDR3aa: CASCFTGGDTQYF
d_gene: NA; v_gene: TRBV20-1; j_gene: TRBJ2-2; abundance: NA; CDR3nt: TGCAGTGCTGCGGGACCCCAGAGCACCGGGGAGCTGTTTTTT; CDR3aa: CSAAGPQSTGELFF
d_gene: NA; v_gene: TRBV2; j_gene: TRBJ1-5; abundance: few; CDR3nt: TGTGCCAGCGTCAGGGGAGACAGTCAGCCCCAGCATTTT; CDR3aa: CASVRGDSQPQHF